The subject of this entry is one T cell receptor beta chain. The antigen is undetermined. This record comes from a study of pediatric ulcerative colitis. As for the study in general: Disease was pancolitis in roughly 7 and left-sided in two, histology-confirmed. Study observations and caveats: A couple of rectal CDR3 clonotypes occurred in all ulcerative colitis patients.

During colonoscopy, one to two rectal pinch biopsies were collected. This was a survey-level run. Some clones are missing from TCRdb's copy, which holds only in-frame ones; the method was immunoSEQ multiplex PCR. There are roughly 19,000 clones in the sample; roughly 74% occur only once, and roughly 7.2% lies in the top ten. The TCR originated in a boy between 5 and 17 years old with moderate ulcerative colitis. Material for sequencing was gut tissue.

In DNA, the CDR3 is TGCGCCAGCAGGGGTATAGATAGAAATGAGCAGTTCTTC. Protein product: CASRGIDRNEQFF. The V call is TRBV5-1, the J call TRBJ2-1; D unresolved. V lost 5 bases and J lost 7, with 13 bases in between. The CDR3 is made up of 13 amino acids. CDR1 is SGHRS and CDR2 is YFSETQ in the germline V gene.